This is a list of T cell receptor beta chains from one sample in a study of T cell therapy after organ transplantation. Sequencing was performed with immunoSEQ multiplex PCR; in TCRdb, only in-frame clones are kept and a portion is missing. Among 45,000 to 50,000 clones listed, 94% were seen once. No cognate antigen is known for these TCRs. Sequenced here: CD8+ T cells from blood, sampled before autologous CMV-specific T cell therapy. These receptors were collected from a human patient who had received a solid organ transplant and had CMV disease. CDR3s include the opening cysteine and the closing phenylalanine or tryptophan. A D gene is named only where the DNA matches it firmly. Clone size, where shown, is once, few, many, or a class for clones that have expanded.

V gene,clone size,D gene,J gene,CDR3 protein,CDR3 DNA
TRBV5-1,NA,TRBD1,TRBJ1-2,CASSLSQGAHGYTF,TGCGCCAGCAGCTTGTCACAGGGGGCCCATGGCTACACCTTC
TRBV14,NA,NA,TRBJ1-4,CASSQVRGPNEKLFF,TGTGCCAGCAGCCAAGTCAGGGGACCCAATGAAAAACTGTTTTTT
TRBV2,NA,TRBD2,TRBJ2-7,CASEKAVAGGTYEQYF,TGTGCCAGCGAAAAAGCCGTAGCGGGGGGGACCTACGAGCAGTACTTC
TRBV30,NA,NA,TRBJ2-7,CAWSVGAGPYEQYF,TGTGCCTGGAGTGTAGGCGCGGGGCCCTACGAGCAGTACTTC
TRBV7-2,NA,TRBD2,TRBJ2-1,CASGGLASYNEQFF,TGTGCCAGCGGCGGACTAGCGTCTTACAATGAGCAGTTCTTC
TRBV29-1,NA,NA,TRBJ1-1,CSVEVGGMNTEAFF,TGCAGCGTTGAAGTCGGGGGAATGAACACTGAAGCTTTCTTT
TRBV7-9,once,NA,TRBJ1-1,CASSLAPGTPNTEAFF,TGTGCCAGCAGCTTAGCCCCCGGGACACCTAACACTGAAGCTTTCTTT
TRBV6-5,NA,NA,TRBJ2-3,CASSYSRGPDTQYF,TGTGCCAGCAGTTACTCAAGGGGCCCAGATACGCAGTATTTT
TRBV10-3,NA,TRBD1,TRBJ1-5,CAVAEGALHQPQHF,TGTGCCGTCGCGGAGGGGGCCCTTCATCAGCCCCAGCATTTT
TRBV27,few,NA,TRBJ2-7,CASCSQNYEQYF,TGTGCCAGCTGTTCCCAGAACTACGAGCAGTACTTC
TRBV19,NA,TRBD1,TRBJ1-5,CASSSTNRGREFQPQHF,TGTGCCAGTAGTAGTACGAACAGGGGACGCGAGTTTCAGCCCCAGCATTTT
TRBV7-2,NA,NA,TRBJ2-7,CASSLSPRGDEQYF,TGTGCCAGCAGCTTATCTCCCCGAGGCGACGAGCAGTACTTC
TRBV27,NA,NA,TRBJ1-2,CASSLLPATLFYGYTF,TGTGCCAGCAGTTTACTTCCAGCGACCCTTTTCTATGGCTACACCTTC
TRBV4-1,NA,TRBD1,TRBJ2-1,CASNPGQGPNEQFF,TGCGCCAGCAACCCGGGACAGGGACCCAATGAGCAGTTCTTC
TRBV4-3,NA,TRBD1,TRBJ1-2,CASSQDEDRVVGYTF,TGCGCCAGCAGCCAAGATGAGGACAGGGTAGTTGGCTACACCTTC
TRBV2,NA,TRBD2,TRBJ2-7,CAGGTSGSVEQYF,TGTGCCGGGGGGACTAGCGGGAGTGTGGAGCAGTACTTC
TRBV19,NA,TRBD1,TRBJ2-7,CASSTGQGVYEQYF,TGTGCCAGTAGTACGGGACAGGGGGTGTACGAGCAGTACTTC
TRBV7-9,NA,TRBD1,TRBJ1-1,CASSLRTGNTEAFF,TGTGCCAGCAGCTTACGGACAGGGAACACTGAAGCTTTCTTT
TRBV7-9,NA,TRBD1,TRBJ1-1,CASSGVGQGAPPSNTEAFF,TGTGCCAGCAGTGGGGTGGGACAGGGGGCGCCCCCCTCGAACACTGAAGCTTTCTTT
TRBV15,NA,TRBD1,TRBJ2-7,CATSLRSGQGEKQYF,TGTGCCACCAGCCTCCGGTCGGGACAGGGGGAAAAGCAGTACTTC
TRBV29-1,NA,TRBD1,TRBJ2-7,CSVEWGDGQGGYEQYF,TGCAGCGTTGAATGGGGTGATGGACAGGGAGGCTACGAGCAGTACTTC
TRBV5-3,NA,NA,TRBJ1-2,CARSLSDANYGYTF,TGTGCCAGAAGCTTGTCGGACGCGAACTATGGCTACACCTTC
TRBV7-9,once,NA,TRBJ1-5,CASSLSNQPQHF,TGTGCCAGCAGCTTGAGCAATCAGCCCCAGCATTTT
TRBV4-2,once,TRBD2,TRBJ2-7,CASRAGLDEQYF,TGTGCCAGCAGAGCAGGACTAGACGAGCAGTACTTC
TRBV15,NA,TRBD1,TRBJ2-7,CATSGGTGAYEQYF,TGTGCCACCAGCGGGGGGACAGGGGCCTACGAGCAGTACTTC
TRBV11-2,NA,TRBD2,TRBJ2-1,CASSLDRGLAGDEQFF,TGTGCCAGCAGCTTAGATCGGGGACTAGCGGGAGATGAGCAGTTCTTC
TRBV4-1,NA,TRBD1,TRBJ1-2,CASSLRPGQGVYGYTF,TGCGCCAGCAGCCTACGCCCGGGACAGGGAGTCTATGGCTACACCTTC
TRBV12-5,NA,NA,TRBJ2-7,CASGPERPGLLKYEQYF,TGTGCTAGTGGTCCGGAAAGACCGGGACTGCTGAAATACGAGCAGTACTTC
TRBV15,NA,NA,TRBJ2-7,CATSSATVRRDEQYF,TGTGCCACCAGCAGTGCCACAGTGCGCCGGGACGAGCAGTACTTC
TRBV27,NA,NA,TRBJ2-7,CASMISGAWFEQYF,TGTGCCAGCATGATCTCGGGAGCTTGGTTCGAGCAGTACTTC
TRBV30,few,NA,TRBJ1-5,CALSGGYNQPQHF,TGTGCCCTCTCCGGAGGCTACAATCAGCCCCAGCATTTT
TRBV15,NA,TRBD1,TRBJ2-3,CATSTSGQGGTDTQYF,TGTGCCACCAGCACCTCGGGACAGGGGGGCACAGATACGCAGTATTTT
TRBV6-5,medium-sized,TRBD1,TRBJ2-7,CASSVQGHEQYF,TGTGCCAGCAGTGTACAGGGGCACGAGCAGTACTTC
TRBV10-1,NA,NA,TRBJ2-1,CASSDRDYNEQFF,TGCGCCAGCAGTGATAGGGACTACAATGAGCAGTTCTTC
TRBV4-2,NA,TRBD1,TRBJ1-1,CASSLIRTGENTEAFF,TGTGCCAGCAGCCTGATAAGAACAGGGGAGAACACTGAAGCTTTCTTT
TRBV6-4,NA,TRBD1,TRBJ1-1,CASSDRQGPYTEAFF,TGTGCCAGCAGTGACCGACAGGGACCGTACACTGAAGCTTTCTTT
TRBV30,NA,TRBD1,TRBJ1-2,CAWSPDRGYYGYTF,TGTGCCTGGAGTCCGGACAGGGGATACTATGGCTACACCTTC
TRBV6-1,NA,TRBD1,TRBJ1-6,CASKQPGQGHGTLHF,TGTGCCAGCAAACAACCTGGACAGGGACACGGGACCCTCCACTTT
TRBV5-1,NA,TRBD1,TRBJ2-7,CASSSGQGTTYEQYF,TGCGCCAGCAGCAGTGGACAGGGCACAACCTACGAGCAGTACTTC
TRBV13,NA,NA,TRBJ2-7,CASSFSGLGMGEQYF,TGTGCCAGCAGCTTTTCCGGCCTGGGGATGGGCGAGCAGTACTTC
TRBV10-1,NA,TRBD1,TRBJ2-7,CASSDPPGTGFIEQYF,TGCGCCAGCAGTGACCCTCCCGGGACAGGGTTCATCGAGCAGTACTTC
TRBV15,NA,NA,TRBJ1-1,CATSGFGGETEAFF,TGTGCCACCAGCGGTTTCGGCGGGGAAACTGAAGCTTTCTTT
TRBV29-1,once,TRBD2,TRBJ2-3,CSVGPTSERPDTQYF,TGCAGCGTTGGCCCGACTAGCGAGAGGCCGGATACGCAGTATTTT
TRBV5-1,NA,NA,TRBJ2-5,CASSPQETQYF,TGCGCCAGCAGCCCACAAGAGACCCAGTACTTC
TRBV2,NA,NA,TRBJ1-2,CASTPSEEANYGYTF,TGTGCCAGCACCCCTTCGGAGGAAGCTAACTATGGCTACACCTTC
TRBV18,NA,NA,TRBJ2-7,CASSPPSGGGHEQYF,TGTGCCAGCTCACCCCCCTCGGGGGGCGGCCACGAGCAGTACTTC
TRBV2,NA,NA,TRBJ1-1,CASIMGENTEAFF,TGTGCCAGCATCATGGGGGAAAACACTGAAGCTTTCTTT
TRBV9,NA,TRBD1,TRBJ2-2,CASSVVGQGAPGELFF,TGTGCCAGCAGCGTAGTGGGACAGGGGGCCCCCGGGGAGCTGTTTTTT
TRBV7-8,NA,TRBD2,TRBJ2-2,CASSLIGRDTGELFF,TGTGCCAGCAGCTTGATCGGGAGGGACACCGGGGAGCTGTTTTTT
TRBV4-1,NA,NA,TRBJ1-3,CASSQAGSGNTIYF,TGCGCCAGCAGCCAGGCCGGGAGTGGAAACACCATATATTTT